This TCR beta chain appears in the sequencing data of a study of T cell repertoires in cytomegalovirus infection. Across the study: CMV epitopes that were recently identified and HLA-C-restricted were used alongside well-studied HLA-B-restricted ones. CMV infection together with matching HLA type was indicated by public TCR beta signatures.

The germline gives CDR1 ENHRY, CDR2 SYGVKD. This CDR3 is 15 amino acids long. V was pared by 6 bases and J by 2 bases, with 17 bases between. Points on this clonotype: As yet, its antigen is unknown.

Study results and caveats: HLA-C-restricted CMV-specific TCR beta clonotypes prevailed in the ex vivo response. Identification of carriers of CMV plus the relevant HLA was achieved through cumulative public TCR beta family frequency.

Each CDR3 protein is one row after TCRdb ran MiXCR on the reads. The table records hundreds of thousands of distinct CDR3 sequences, 33% of them present only once. This chain connects TRBV10-3 to TRBJ2-7; weak D call: TRBD1 (6 bases). The clonotype was recovered from a human donor in good health (CMV status not recorded). Some clones in this sample may be carry-over from other donors' samples. This material consisted of cultured PBMCs, taken from culture after CMV antigen stimulation. CDR3 nucleotides: TGTGCCATCAGGGACCCGCAGGGGTCCCCCTACGAGCAGTACTTC. It yields the protein CAIRDPQGSPYEQYF.